This is a list of T cell receptor beta chains from one sample in a study of blood T cell repertoires in COVID-19. Measured with immunoSEQ multiplex PCR; TCRdb has only the in-frame clones, and not every one. The data show about 310,000 clones, 90% seen once. What was sequenced was peripheral blood. The receptors were gathered from a woman aged 40 to 50 with COVID-19, enrolled during active disease. CDR3s include the opening cysteine and the closing phenylalanine or tryptophan. A D gene is named only where the DNA matches it firmly. The size field is filled for only some rows; it gives once, few, many or a size class.

>TRBJ2-5|NA|TRBV5-1|NA
TGCGCCAGCAGCTCGGACAGAAGTTATCGGACCCAGTACTTC
CASSSDRSYRTQYF
>TRBJ1-4|NA|TRBV10-3|NA
TGTGCCATCAGTGAGGCGGGCTTCGAACTGTTTTTT
CAISEAGFELFF
>TRBJ2-2|NA|TRBV5-4|TRBD1
TGTGCCAGCAGTTCTGGACAGGGGGCCACCGGGGAGCTGTTTTTT
CASSSGQGATGELFF
>TRBJ1-3|NA|TRBV5-6|NA
TGTGCCAGCAGCTTTCGGTCGGGGGCTGGAAACACCATATATTTT
CASSFRSGAGNTIYF
>TRBJ2-5|NA|TRBV18|NA
TGTGCCAGCTCACGTATGAGGCAGGGGCAAGAGACCCAGTACTTC
CASSRMRQGQETQYF
>TRBJ2-5|NA|TRBV28|NA
TGTGCCAGCAGCCTTCCGGCGGGGCCGCCGTTGGACTTC
CASSLPAGPPLDF
>TRBJ2-7|NA|TRBV12-3/TRBV12-4|NA
TGTGCCAGCAACCGAGGCGCCTACGAGCAGTACTTC
CASNRGAYEQYF
>TRBJ2-7|NA|TRBV27|TRBD1
TGTGCCAGCAGTTTAACGACAGGGGGCCTCTACGAGCAGTACTTC
CASSLTTGGLYEQYF
>TRBJ2-3|NA|TRBV30|TRBD1
TGTGCCTGGAATCGGGGACAGGGGGTCACAGATACGCAGTATTTT
CAWNRGQGVTDTQYF
>TRBJ1-2|NA|TRBV15|NA
TGTGCCACCAGTAGACGATTTGGGGGCTCTAACTATGGCTACACCTTC
CATSRRFGGSNYGYTF
>TRBJ2-7|NA|TRBV29-1|TRBD2
TGCAGCGTTGAAAGCGCTAGCGGGGGACCCTACGAGCAGTACTTC
CSVESASGGPYEQYF
>TRBJ1-6|NA|TRBV6-5|NA
TGTGCCAGCAAGCAAGGGGTCTCCTATAATTCACCCCTCCACTTT
CASKQGVSYNSPLHF
>TRBJ1-3|NA|TRBV28|NA
TGTGCCAGCAGTTTATCAGGTTCTGGAAACACCATATATTTT
CASSLSGSGNTIYF
>TRBJ1-2|NA|TRBV7-8|TRBD1
TGTGCCAGCAGCTTGTCGGACAGGGGGCTTCTCCTATATGGCTACACCTTC
CASSLSDRGLLLYGYTF
>TRBJ2-5|NA|TRBV5-1|NA
TGCGCCAGCAGCTTGGGTCCCAGCGGACCAGAGACCCAGTACTTC
CASSLGPSGPETQYF
>TRBJ2-2|few|TRBV6-2/TRBV6-3|NA
TGTGCCAGCAGTCTCCTCGGACAGCACACCGGGGAGCTGTTTTTT
CASSLLGQHTGELFF
>TRBJ1-1|NA|TRBV3-1/TRBV3-2|TRBD1
TGTGCCAGCAGCCAATCTGACAGGGGAACTGAAGCTTTCTTT
CASSQSDRGTEAFF
>TRBJ2-1|NA|TRBV27|TRBD2
TGTGCCAGCAGGGGACTAGCGGGAGGGAGCTCCTACAATGAGCAGTTCTTC
CASRGLAGGSSYNEQFF
>TRBJ1-2|NA|TRBV30|TRBD1
TGTGCCTGGAGGGAAGGGGGCGCTTACTATGGCTACACCTTC
CAWREGGAYYGYTF
>TRBJ1-3|NA|TRBV28|NA
TGTGCCAGCAGTTTCTTGGGGGGTTCTGGAAACACCATATATTTT
CASSFLGGSGNTIYF
>TRBJ2-6|once|TRBV9|NA
TGTGCCAGCAGCGTAGTCGGGTCTCTCGCCTCTGGGGCCAACGTCCTGACTTTC
CASSVVGSLASGANVLTF
>TRBJ2-1|NA|TRBV13|TRBD1
TGTGCCAGCAGCTCGGACAGGGAGGAGTACTATGAGCAGTTCTTC
CASSSDREEYYEQFF
>TRBJ1-6|NA|TRBV2|NA
TGTGCCAGCAGTGCGTATTCACCCCTCCACTTT
CASSAYSPLHF
>TRBJ2-2|NA|TRBV19|TRBD1
TGTGCCAGTTTCCGTACAGGGGGATCGAACACCGGGGAGCTGTTTTTT
CASFRTGGSNTGELFF
>TRBJ2-2|few|TRBV5-8|TRBD1
TGTGCCAGCGGGACAGGGGTGGACACCGGGGAGCTGTTTTTT
CASGTGVDTGELFF
>TRBJ1-5|NA|TRBV10-3|NA
TGTGCCATCAGTGAGGTCGGGAATCAGCCCCAGCATTTT
CAISEVGNQPQHF
>TRBJ2-5|NA|TRBV13|TRBD1
TGTGCCAGCAGCTCCATCCGGGACAGGGTCGAGACCCAGTACTTC
CASSSIRDRVETQYF
>TRBJ2-1|NA|TRBV5-1|TRBD2
TGCGCCAGCAGCCCGAGACTAGCGGGGGAGTCCTACAATGAGCAGTTCTTC
CASSPRLAGESYNEQFF
>TRBJ2-7|NA|TRBV28|TRBD1
TGTGCCATTCACGACAGGGGGCTCAACGAGCAGTACTTC
CAIHDRGLNEQYF